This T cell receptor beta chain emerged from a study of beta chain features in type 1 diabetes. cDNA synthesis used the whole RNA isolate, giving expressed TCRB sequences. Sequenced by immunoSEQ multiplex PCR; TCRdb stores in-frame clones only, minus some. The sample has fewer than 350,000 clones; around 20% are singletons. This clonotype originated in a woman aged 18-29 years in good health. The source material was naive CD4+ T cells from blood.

CDR3 loop: CASSPGQGVFSGANVLTF. Here the CDR3 DNA reads TGCGCCAGCAGCCCGGGACAGGGGGTGTTCTCTGGGGCCAACGTCCTGACTTTC. The chain links TRBV4-1 to TRBJ2-6; 11 positions agree with TRBD1. The J segment lost 0 bases and the V segment lost 4 bases, leaving 5 bases of the junction unmatched. This CDR3 is 18 amino acids long. Germline values: CDR1 MGHRA, CDR2 YSYEKL.